Listed below are T cell receptor beta chains from one sample, sequenced in a study of blood T cell repertoires in COVID-19. Generated by immunoSEQ multiplex PCR, the TCRdb table keeps only in-frame clones and is missing some. This repertoire shows 240,000 or so clones, just under 85% found once; its top ten account for more than 9.5%. The specimen sequenced was peripheral blood. The receptors come from a woman of 80 years or more with acute or convalescent COVID-19. Both conserved end residues are part of each CDR3. The D gene is left open where the match is weak. Clone size is stated in some rows and not others, as once, few, many or a class when expanded.

cdr3_nt cdr3_aa v_call d_call clone_size j_call
TGTGCCAGCAGCTCGGACAGGGATAATTCACCCCTCCACTTT CASSSDRDNSPLHF TRBV5-6 TRBD1 once TRBJ1-6
TGTGCCAGCAGCCATGGACAGGAACACGGGAACACTGAAGCTTTCTTT CASSHGQEHGNTEAFF TRBV5-4 TRBD1 few TRBJ1-1
TGTGCCAGTAGTATAGGCCGGACAAGCTATGGCTACACCTTC CASSIGRTSYGYTF TRBV19 . once TRBJ1-2
TGTGCCAGCAGTCCTACAGGGGAAAATTCACCCCTCCACTTT CASSPTGENSPLHF TRBV5-6 TRBD1 . TRBJ1-6
TGTGCCAGCAGCACCCCCCCGGACAGGGGCACAGATACGCAGTATTTT CASSTPPDRGTDTQYF TRBV7-8 TRBD1 . TRBJ2-3
TGTGCCAGCAATTTTCCCACAGGGGGGCTGCAGGCAGAGACCCAGTACTTC CASNFPTGGLQAETQYF TRBV27 TRBD1 . TRBJ2-5
TGTGCCATCCTTGGGGGGGCCTCCTACGAGCAGTACTTC CAILGGASYEQYF TRBV28 . . TRBJ2-7
TGTGCCACCAGCAGAGGGCCCCCCGGGGCCAAAAACATTCAGTACTTC CATSRGPPGAKNIQYF TRBV15 . . TRBJ2-4
TGTGCCATCAGTGTTAACAATGAGCAGTTCTTC CAISVNNEQFF TRBV10-3 . . TRBJ2-1
TGTGCCAGCAGACGGACTAGTGGGTTTTGGGATACGCAGTATTTT CASRRTSGFWDTQYF TRBV28 TRBD2 once TRBJ2-3
TGTGCCAGCAGCCCTCGTTGGGGGGGCCAAGAGACCCAGTACTTC CASSPRWGGQETQYF TRBV7-8 TRBD2 . TRBJ2-5
TGTGCCAGCAGTTTCTGGGACAGGGAGAATTCACCCCTCCACTTT CASSFWDRENSPLHF TRBV6-5 TRBD1 . TRBJ1-6
TGTGCCAGCAGTCTAGAGCGCAATCAGCCCCAGCATTTT CASSLERNQPQHF TRBV27 . . TRBJ1-5
TGTGCCAGCAGCCAAGCGGCCAGCGGGGGGACAGATACGCAGTATTTT CASSQAASGGTDTQYF TRBV3-1/TRBV3-2 TRBD2 . TRBJ2-3
TGCGCCAGCAGTTTGACAGGGGGCGGCACAGATACGCAGTATTTT CASSLTGGGTDTQYF TRBV5-1 TRBD1 few TRBJ2-3
TGTGCCAGCAGGGGCCCGTTTTTTAGACAGACTGAGCAGTACTTC CASRGPFFRQTEQYF TRBV5-6 . . TRBJ2-7
TGTGCCAGCAGCTGGACTAGCGGGGGGGCCAATGAGCAGTTCTTC CASSWTSGGANEQFF TRBV11-2 TRBD2 . TRBJ2-1
TGTGCCAGCAGCGAAACTCCACAGGAGTCGGCCACCTTC CASSETPQESATF TRBV7-3 . . TRBJ1-2
TGTGCCAGCAGTACACAGGGTAGCAATCAGCCCCAGCATTTT CASSTQGSNQPQHF TRBV6-5 . . TRBJ1-5
TGTGCCAGCAGCCAAGGGAGGGGAGCCGGGGAGCTGTTTTTT CASSQGRGAGELFF TRBV3-1/TRBV3-2 . . TRBJ2-2
TGTGCCAGCAGTCGGGACAGGGGGCACGGGGAGCTGTTTTTT CASSRDRGHGELFF TRBV6-5 TRBD1 . TRBJ2-2
TGTGCCAGCAGCCGAAGACAGGGATTCGGTGAGCAGTTCTTC CASSRRQGFGEQFF TRBV13 TRBD1 . TRBJ2-1
TGTGCCAGTAGTATGGGTCAGCAGGTCGCATCGTATTTT CASSMGQQVASYF TRBV19 . . TRBJ2-3
TGTGCCAGTAGTATGGGGGGGATCTCAGCAGATACGCAGTATTTT CASSMGGISADTQYF TRBV19 TRBD2 . TRBJ2-3
TGTGCCAGCAGCTTGGCTGGCAGGGGTCACTATGGCTACACCTTC CASSLAGRGHYGYTF TRBV5-4 . . TRBJ1-2
TGTGCCAGCAGTGAAAGAGGGACAGGGGGTCTCTATGGCTACACCTTC CASSERGTGGLYGYTF TRBV6-1 TRBD1 . TRBJ1-2
TGCGCCAGCGCCGATCCACAGGGGAGTGAAAAACTGTTTTTT CASADPQGSEKLFF TRBV5-1 TRBD1 once TRBJ1-4